These 3 T cell receptor beta chains were sequenced from one sample in a study of CD8+ T cells in alopecia areata. RNA was extracted and reverse transcribed into cDNA as the sequencing template. Produced via immunoSEQ multiplex PCR; TCRdb's table is partial and in-frame only. The data show approximately 150,000 clones, roughly half seen once. Sequenced material: CD4+ T cells sorted from blood, taken at week 0. The receptors derive from a human donor with alopecia areata.

This rearrangement joins TRBV7-2 to TRBJ2-7, with 10 bases fitting TRBD2. Trimming at V came to 5 bases and at J to 2 bases, leaving 12 bases not matched to a gene. Per the germline V gene, CDR1 is SGHTA and CDR2 is FQGNSA. The CDR3 covers 17 residues. The CDR3 protein is CASSVSSGSRITYEQYF. For the CDR3, the DNA is TGTGCCAGCAGCGTATCTAGCGGGAGCAGAATTACCTACGAGCAGTACTTC.

Here the CDR3 DNA reads TGTGCCAGCAGCCAAGTTCCAGATACGCAGTATTTT. It translates to CASSQVPDTQYF. V and J are TRBV14 and TRBJ2-3; D call uncertain. V was clipped by 1 base and J by 4 bases, with 3 bases between them. Germline loops: CDR1 SGHDN, CDR2 FVKESK. The CDR3 length is 12 residues.

J is TRBJ2-4 and V is TRBV7-3; D is unresolved. Per germline, CDR1 SGHTA and CDR2 FQGTGA. The CDR3 loop spans 13 amino acids. V lost 5 bases and J 9 bases, leaving 14 bases between the germline ends. The CDR3 DNA sequence: TGTGCCAGCAGCACGGCCCCCTTAGGCATTCAGTACTTC. It codes for CASSTAPLGIQYF.